Below, 3 T cell receptor beta chains from the same sample are listed, as sequenced in a study of blood T cell repertoires in COVID-19. Clones were read by immunoSEQ multiplex PCR, and TCRdb kept only the in-frame ones, dropping some. The sample records 100,000 to 150,000 clones, 65% to 85% being singletons. Sequencing was performed on peripheral blood. The receptors derive from a man older than 75 with active or convalescent COVID-19.

This chain uses TRBV6-4 with TRBJ2-3, with D perhaps matching TRBD2 (6 bases). Trimming removed 4 bases from V and 0 bases from J, with 11 bases in between. Germline assignment: CDR1 MRHNA and CDR2 SNTAGT. There are 15 residues in the CDR3. In DNA, the CDR3 is TGTGCCAGCAGTGTGGGGCGGGGTAGCACAGATACGCAGTATTTT. Amino acid sequence: CASSVGRGSTDTQYF.

This chain connects TRBV5-5 to TRBJ2-7; the D gene is possibly TRBD1 (6 bases). Trimming left V 0 bases short and J 4 bases short, with 20 bases between. The CDR3 length is 17 residues. Germline V gene sequence: CDR1 SGHKS, CDR2 YYEKEE (reference sequence). The CDR3 loop reads CASSLAAPGAVRYEQYF. Here the CDR3 DNA reads TGTGCCAGCAGCTTGGCAGCCCCAGGGGCGGTTAGGTACGAGCAGTACTTC.

This chain uses TRBV6-2 or TRBV6-3 with TRBJ2-1; TRBD2 might be the D (5 bases). V was cut by 5 bases and J by 2 bases, with 13 bases left in between. Germline CDR1 is MNHEY and CDR2 is SVGEGT. The CDR3 has 15 amino acids. CDR3 in DNA: TGTGCCAGCAGTAAGTACGGGGATGCCTACAATGAGCAGTTCTTC. This gives the protein CASSKYGDAYNEQFF.